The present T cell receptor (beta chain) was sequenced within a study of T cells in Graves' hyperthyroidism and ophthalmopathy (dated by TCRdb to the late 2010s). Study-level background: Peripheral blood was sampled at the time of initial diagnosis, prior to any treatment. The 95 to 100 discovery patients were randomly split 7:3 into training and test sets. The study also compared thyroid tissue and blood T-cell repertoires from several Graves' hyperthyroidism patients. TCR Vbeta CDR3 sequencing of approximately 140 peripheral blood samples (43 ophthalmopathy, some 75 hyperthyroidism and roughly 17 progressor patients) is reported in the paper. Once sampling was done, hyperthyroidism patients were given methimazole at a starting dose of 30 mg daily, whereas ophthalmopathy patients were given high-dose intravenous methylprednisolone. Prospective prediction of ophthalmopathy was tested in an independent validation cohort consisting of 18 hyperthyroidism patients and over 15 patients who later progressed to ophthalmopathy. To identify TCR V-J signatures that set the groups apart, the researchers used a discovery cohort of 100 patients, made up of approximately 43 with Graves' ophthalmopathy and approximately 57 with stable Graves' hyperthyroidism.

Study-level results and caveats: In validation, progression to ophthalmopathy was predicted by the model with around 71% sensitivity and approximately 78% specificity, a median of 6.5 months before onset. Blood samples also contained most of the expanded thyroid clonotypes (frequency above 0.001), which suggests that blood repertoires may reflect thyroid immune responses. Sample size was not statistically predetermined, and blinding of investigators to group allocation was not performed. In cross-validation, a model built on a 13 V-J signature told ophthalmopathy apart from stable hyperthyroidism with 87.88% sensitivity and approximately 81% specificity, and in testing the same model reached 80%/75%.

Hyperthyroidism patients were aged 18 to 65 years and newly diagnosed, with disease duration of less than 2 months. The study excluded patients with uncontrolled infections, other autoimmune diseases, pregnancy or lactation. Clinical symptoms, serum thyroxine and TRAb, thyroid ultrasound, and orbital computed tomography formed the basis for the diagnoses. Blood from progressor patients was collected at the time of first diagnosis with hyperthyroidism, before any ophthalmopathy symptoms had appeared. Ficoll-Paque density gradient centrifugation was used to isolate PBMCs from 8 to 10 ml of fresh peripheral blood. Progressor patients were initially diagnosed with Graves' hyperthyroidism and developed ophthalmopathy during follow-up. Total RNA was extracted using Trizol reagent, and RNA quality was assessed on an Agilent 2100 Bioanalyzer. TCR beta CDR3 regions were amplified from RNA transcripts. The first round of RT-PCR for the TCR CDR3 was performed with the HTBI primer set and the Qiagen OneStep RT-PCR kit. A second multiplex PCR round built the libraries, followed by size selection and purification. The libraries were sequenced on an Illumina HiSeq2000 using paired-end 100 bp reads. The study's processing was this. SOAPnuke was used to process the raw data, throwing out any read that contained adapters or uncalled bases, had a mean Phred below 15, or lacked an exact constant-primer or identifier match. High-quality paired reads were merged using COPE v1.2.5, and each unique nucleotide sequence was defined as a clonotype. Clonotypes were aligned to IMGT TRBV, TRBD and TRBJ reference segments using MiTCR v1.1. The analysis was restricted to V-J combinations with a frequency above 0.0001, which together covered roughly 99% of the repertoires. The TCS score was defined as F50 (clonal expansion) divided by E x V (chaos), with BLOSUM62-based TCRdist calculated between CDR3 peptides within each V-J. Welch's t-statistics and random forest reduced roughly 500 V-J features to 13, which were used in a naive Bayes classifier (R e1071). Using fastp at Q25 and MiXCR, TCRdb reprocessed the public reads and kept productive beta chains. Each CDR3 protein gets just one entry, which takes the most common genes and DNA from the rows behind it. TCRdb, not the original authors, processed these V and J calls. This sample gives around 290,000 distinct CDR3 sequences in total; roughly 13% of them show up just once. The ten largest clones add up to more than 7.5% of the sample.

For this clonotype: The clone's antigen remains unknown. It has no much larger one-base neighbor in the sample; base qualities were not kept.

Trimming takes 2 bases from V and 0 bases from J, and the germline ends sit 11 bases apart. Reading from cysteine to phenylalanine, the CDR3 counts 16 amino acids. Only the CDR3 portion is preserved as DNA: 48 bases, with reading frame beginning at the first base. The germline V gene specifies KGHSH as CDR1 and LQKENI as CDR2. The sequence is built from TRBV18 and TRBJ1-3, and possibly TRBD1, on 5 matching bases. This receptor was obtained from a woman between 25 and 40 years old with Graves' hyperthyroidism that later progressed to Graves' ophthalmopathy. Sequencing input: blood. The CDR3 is CASSPDSTDSGNTIYF. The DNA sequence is TGTGCCAGCTCACCAGACAGTACCGACTCTGGAAACACCATATATTTT.